This passage covers 17 T cell receptor beta chains from one sample sequenced in a study of beta chain features in type 1 diabetes. What was sequenced were expressed TCRB transcripts, since all of the isolated RNA had been reverse transcribed. Data came from immunoSEQ multiplex PCR; TCRdb stores just in-frame clones and leaves some out. Of 620,000 or so clones detected, about 14% appear once; the ten largest clones hold around 0.095%. Sequencing used naive CD4+ T cells from blood. These receptors were obtained from a man aged 18-30 years in good health.

This chain joins TRBV25-1 and TRBJ2-7; TRBD1 matches at 9 bases. V lost 4 bases, J lost 0 bases, and 7 bases stayed unmatched. The CDR3 has 16 amino acids. Germline V gives CDR1 MGHDK, CDR2 SYGVNS. This CDR3 is CASSAPGTGRSYEQYF. The CDR3 DNA sequence: TGTGCCAGCAGTGCACCCGGGACAGGGCGCTCCTACGAGCAGTACTTC.

V usage is TRBV29-1 and J usage is TRBJ2-3, with 7 bases aligning to TRBD2. The J segment lost 3 bases and the V segment lost 6 bases, leaving 12 bases of the junction unmatched. CDR1 is SQVTM and CDR2 is ANQGSEA in the germline V gene. This CDR3 has 15 amino acids. The CDR3 protein is CSVSSDAGGTDTQYF. Here the CDR3 DNA reads TGCAGCGTCTCTTCTGACGCCGGGGGGACAGATACGCAGTATTTT.

The J gene is TRBJ1-2, the V gene TRBV2, with TRBD1 identical over 10 bases. Trimming at V came to 6 bases and at J to 7 bases, leaving 14 bases not matched to a gene. The CDR3 totals 16 residues. Germline V CDR1 and CDR2: SNHLY, FYNNEI. The CDR3 loop reads CASRLSPGQGIGGYTF. DNA for the CDR3: TGTGCCAGCAGACTATCCCCGGGACAGGGGATAGGTGGCTACACCTTC.

This clone was counted between two and nine times. The V gene is TRBV7-2, the J gene TRBJ1-1; perhaps TRBD1 as D (5 bases). The germline V gene encodes CDR1 SGHTA and CDR2 FQGNSA. Trimming removed 3 bases from V and 0 bases from J, with 20 bases in between. This CDR3 contains 18 residues. The CDR3 loop reads CASSLEGAGPTMNTEAFF. The CDR3 coding sequence is TGTGCCAGCAGCTTGGAGGGAGCGGGACCGACCATGAACACTGAAGCTTTCTTT.

This clone appeared a few times. This sequence joins TRBV7-3 and TRBJ2-3; D not certain. The CDR3 is 15 amino acids. Germline V gene lookup returns CDR1 SGHTA and CDR2 FQGTGA. Trimming left V 2 bases short and J 0 bases short, with 9 bases between. The CDR3 DNA is TGTGCCAGCAGCTTATCGGGCGGAAGCACAGATACGCAGTATTTT. Amino acids: CASSLSGGSTDTQYF.

J is TRBJ1-3 and V is TRBV30; possibly TRBD1 for D (5 bases). Per germline, CDR1 GTSNPN and CDR2 SVGIG (reference sequence). The CDR3 runs to 14 residues. Trimming took off 0 bases at V and 0 bases at J, with 6 bases between the two ends. The DNA of the CDR3 is TGTGCCTGGAGTGTCGGGGCCTCTGGAAACACCATATATTTT. Protein product: CAWSVGASGNTIYF.

This chain uses TRBV2 with TRBJ1-1; weak D call: TRBD1 (6 bases). Germline values: CDR1 SNHLY, CDR2 FYNNEI. This CDR3 has 15 amino acids. Trimming stripped 5 bases from V and 0 bases from J, with 13 bases between. CDR3 sequence reads: CASSPVEGVNTEAFF. The CDR3 DNA follows: TGTGCCAGCAGTCCCGTCGAGGGGGTGAACACTGAAGCTTTCTTT.

V usage is TRBV5-6 and J usage is TRBJ2-6; D remains unclear. V lost 1 base and J lost 2, with 7 bases in between. The CDR3 is 15 amino acids. Germline V gives CDR1 SGHDT, CDR2 YYEEEE. The CDR3 DNA reads TGTGCCAGCAGCTTGAGGGTTGCTGGGGCCAACGTCCTGACTTTC. As protein: CASSLRVAGANVLTF.

The chain is built from TRBV11-2 and TRBJ2-2, with 8 bases lining up with TRBD2. V lost 3 bases and J lost 4; bases outside the gene matches: 7. This CDR3 is 16 amino acids long. Germline V gives CDR1 SGHAT, CDR2 FQNNGV. CDR3 in DNA: TGTGCCAGCAGCTTTGAAGCGGGAGTGGGCACCGGGGAGCTGTTTTTT. Translated, it gives CASSFEAGVGTGELFF. Full variable domain (missing parts from reference TRBV11-2 and TRBJ2-2): EAGVAQSPRYKIIEKRQSVAFWCNPISGHATLYWYQQILGQGPKLLIQFQNNGVVDDSQLPKDRFSAERLKGVDSTLKIQPAKLEDSAVYLCASSFEAGVGTGELFFGEGSRLTVL.

This sequence joins TRBV6-5 and TRBJ2-7, with unresolved D. Germline V gives CDR1 MNHEY, CDR2 SVGAGI. Trimming left V 9 bases short and J 5 bases short, with 17 bases between. The CDR3 extends over 13 amino acids. The CDR3 region is CASRASPRDEQYF. In nucleotides, the CDR3 is TGTGCCAGTCGGGCCTCACCTCGGGACGAGCAGTACTTC.

This chain uses TRBV7-2 with TRBJ1-4; no reliable D call. Per germline, CDR1 SGHTA and CDR2 FQGNSA. V lost 4 bases and J 4 bases, leaving 10 bases between the germline ends. The CDR3 totals 14 residues. The CDR3 DNA sequence: TGTGCCAGCAGCTCACCAACCCGTAATGAAAAACTGTTTTTT. This codes for CASSSPTRNEKLFF.

The V call is TRBV6-1, the J call TRBJ2-2, with TRBD2 identical over 10 bases. Unmatched junction bases numbered 2, after V lost 8 bases and J lost 2 bases. In germline, CDR1 is MNHNS, CDR2 SASEGT. The CDR3 has 14 residues. CDR3 nucleotides: TGTGCCAGCGGGACTAGCGCAAACACCGGGGAGCTGTTTTTT. Translation gives CASGTSANTGELFF.

The rearrangement joins TRBV6-5 to TRBJ2-3; the D is unclear. Between the trimmed V and J ends, which lost 0 bases and 6 bases, there was a span of 7 bases. This CDR3 has 13 amino acids. Germline loops: CDR1 MNHEY, CDR2 SVGAGI. Written as DNA, the CDR3 is TGTGCCAGCAGTTACTCGAAGAGGGATACGCAGTATTTT. It encodes CASSYSKRDTQYF.

The sample holds a few counts of this clone. The chain combines TRBV30 with TRBJ2-7, with a possible D match to TRBD2 (6 bases). Germline values: CDR1 GTSNPN, CDR2 SVGIG (reference sequence). The CDR3 runs 15 residues. V dropped 0 bases and J dropped 6 bases, with 18 bases sitting between them. The CDR3 spells CAWSVRALSGVEQYF. CDR3 in DNA: TGTGCCTGGAGTGTACGAGCTTTGTCGGGGGTCGAGCAGTACTTC.

The rearrangement links TRBV4-3 to TRBJ2-1; D is perhaps TRBD1 (6 bases). The germline gives CDR1 LGHNA, CDR2 YSLEER. This CDR3 is built from 18 residues. V was shortened by 0 bases and J by 7 bases, with 22 bases between the two germline ends. The CDR3 DNA follows: TGCGCCAGCAGCCAAGATGGCCTGCTGGGGGCCAAGGTGAATGAGCAGTTCTTC. As protein: CASSQDGLLGAKVNEQFF.

The chain links TRBV7-3 to TRBJ2-7, with D unresolved. Trimming left V 2 bases short and J 6 bases short, with 14 bases between. Germline lookup yields CDR1 SGHTA and CDR2 FQGTGA. The CDR3 extends over 14 amino acids. CDR3 sequence: CASSLDMGSREQYF. The CDR3 nucleotides are TGTGCCAGCAGCTTAGATATGGGTTCTCGCGAGCAGTACTTC.

The genes are TRBV29-1 and TRBJ1-6; 10 nucleotides agree with TRBD1. V gave up 5 bases and J gave up 8 bases; unmatched junction bases: 3. CDR1 and CDR2 (germline): SQVTM, ANQGSEA. The CDR3 extends over 13 amino acids. The CDR3 is CSVSDRGDSPLHF. In nucleotides, the CDR3 is TGCAGCGTTTCGGACAGGGGGGATTCACCCCTCCACTTT.